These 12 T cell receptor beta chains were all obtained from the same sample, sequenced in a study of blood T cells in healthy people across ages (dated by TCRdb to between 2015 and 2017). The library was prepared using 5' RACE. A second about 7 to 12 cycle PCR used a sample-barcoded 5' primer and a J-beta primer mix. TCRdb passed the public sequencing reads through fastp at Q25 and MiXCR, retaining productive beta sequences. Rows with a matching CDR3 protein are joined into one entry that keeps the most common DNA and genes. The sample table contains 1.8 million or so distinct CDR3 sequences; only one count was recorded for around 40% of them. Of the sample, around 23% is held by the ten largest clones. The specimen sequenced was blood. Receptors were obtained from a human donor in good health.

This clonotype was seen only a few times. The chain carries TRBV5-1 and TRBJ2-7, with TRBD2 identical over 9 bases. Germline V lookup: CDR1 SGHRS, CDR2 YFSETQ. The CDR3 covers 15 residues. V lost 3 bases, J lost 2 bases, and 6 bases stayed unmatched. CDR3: CASSSERGATYEQYF. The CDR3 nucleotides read TGCGCCAGCAGCTCCGAGCGGGGGGCAACCTACGAGCAGTACTTC.

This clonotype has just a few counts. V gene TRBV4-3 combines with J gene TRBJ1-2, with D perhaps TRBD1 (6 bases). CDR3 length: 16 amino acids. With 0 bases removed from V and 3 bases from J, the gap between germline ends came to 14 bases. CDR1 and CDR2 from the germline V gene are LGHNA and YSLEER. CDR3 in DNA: TGCGCCAGCAGCCAAGAGTGGGGGGGCGCCGACTATGGCTACACCTTC. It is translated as CASSQEWGGADYGYTF.

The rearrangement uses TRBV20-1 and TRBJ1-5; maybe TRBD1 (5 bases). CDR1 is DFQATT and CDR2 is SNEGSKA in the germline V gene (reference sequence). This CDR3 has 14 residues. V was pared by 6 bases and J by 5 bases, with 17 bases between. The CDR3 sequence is CSATGPPYDQPQHF. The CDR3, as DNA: TGCAGTGCCACGGGACCCCCATATGATCAGCCCCAGCATTTT.

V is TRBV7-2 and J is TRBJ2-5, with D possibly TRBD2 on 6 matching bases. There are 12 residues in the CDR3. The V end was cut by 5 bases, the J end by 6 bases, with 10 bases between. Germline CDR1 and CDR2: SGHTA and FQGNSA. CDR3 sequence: CASSGDLQTQYF. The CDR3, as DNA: TGTGCCAGCAGCGGGGACTTGCAGACCCAGTACTTC.

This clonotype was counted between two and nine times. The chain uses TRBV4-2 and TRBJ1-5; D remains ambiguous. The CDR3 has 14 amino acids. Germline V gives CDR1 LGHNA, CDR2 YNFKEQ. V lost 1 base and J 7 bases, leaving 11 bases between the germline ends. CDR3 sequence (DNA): TGTGCCAGCAGCCAAGGGGTTTACGGACAGCCCCAGCATTTT. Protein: CASSQGVYGQPQHF.

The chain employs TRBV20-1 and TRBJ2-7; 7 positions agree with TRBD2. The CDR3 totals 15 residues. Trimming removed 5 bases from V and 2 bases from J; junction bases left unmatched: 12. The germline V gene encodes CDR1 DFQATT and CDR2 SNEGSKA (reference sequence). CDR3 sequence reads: CSAGGGGESTYEQYF. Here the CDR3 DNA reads TGCAGTGCTGGCGGGGGTGGGGAGTCGACCTACGAGCAGTACTTC.

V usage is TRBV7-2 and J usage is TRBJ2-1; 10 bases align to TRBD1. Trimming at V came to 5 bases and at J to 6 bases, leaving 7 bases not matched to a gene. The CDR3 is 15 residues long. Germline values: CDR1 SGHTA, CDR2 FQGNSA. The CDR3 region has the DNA TGTGCCAGCAGCCTGACAGGGGGCGGGTTCAATGAGCAGTTCTTC. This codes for CASSLTGGGFNEQFF.

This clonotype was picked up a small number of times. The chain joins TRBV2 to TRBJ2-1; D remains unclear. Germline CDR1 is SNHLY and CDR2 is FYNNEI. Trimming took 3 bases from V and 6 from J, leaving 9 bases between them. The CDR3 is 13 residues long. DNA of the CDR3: TGTGCCAGCAGTGATTGGGATGGCAATGAGCAGTTCTTC. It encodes CASSDWDGNEQFF.

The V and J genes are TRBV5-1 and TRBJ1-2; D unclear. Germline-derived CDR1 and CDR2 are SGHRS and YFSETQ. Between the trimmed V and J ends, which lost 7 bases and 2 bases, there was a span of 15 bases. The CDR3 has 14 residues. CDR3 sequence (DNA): TGCGCCAGCCTAGGAGCACTGTTGAACTATGGCTACACCTTC. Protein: CASLGALLNYGYTF.

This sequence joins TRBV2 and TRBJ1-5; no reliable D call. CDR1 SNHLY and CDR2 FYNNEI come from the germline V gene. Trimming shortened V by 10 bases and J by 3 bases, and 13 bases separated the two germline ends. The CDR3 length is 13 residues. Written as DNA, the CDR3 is TGTGCCACTACGGACGGGTACAATCAGCCCCAGCATTTT. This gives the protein CATTDGYNQPQHF.

The CDR3 loop is CASSSLLGRSEQYF. For the CDR3, the DNA is TGTGCCAGCAGCTCATTACTGGGCAGGAGCGAGCAGTACTTC. This sequence joins TRBV7-2 and TRBJ2-5, with D uncertain. TRBJ2-7 explains the end of the DNA better; the J call may be wrong. This CDR3 has 14 residues. Germline CDR1 SGHTA, CDR2 FQGNSA.

The CDR3 loop is CASSLGPARYGYTF. The CDR3, as DNA: TGCGCCAGCAGCCTCGGTCCGGCCCGCTATGGCTACACCTTC. V gene TRBV5-1 combines with J gene TRBJ1-2; D call uncertain. CDR3 length: 14 amino acids. V was pared by 4 bases and J by 4 bases, with 14 bases between. The germline gives CDR1 SGHRS, CDR2 YFSETQ. The complete variable domain, with remaining parts taken from reference TRBV5-1 and TRBJ1-2, reads KAGVTQTPRYLIKTRGQQVTLSCSPISGHRSVSWYQQTPGQGLQFLFEYFSETQRNKGNFPGRFSGRQFSNSRSEMNVSTLELGDSALYLCASSLGPARYGYTFGSGTRLTVV.